These T cell receptor beta chains were read from a single sample in a study of regulatory T cells in long-lasting Graves disease. MiXCR was run by TCRdb on the multiplex PCR reads, yielding one entry per CDR3 protein. In the table there are some 440,000 distinct CDR3 sequences, under 25% of which are singletons. Sequenced material: peripheral blood mononuclear cells (PBMCs), taken when the disease was refractory, from a patient treated with antithyroid drugs. The receptors originated from a female donor with Graves disease. CDR3s include the opening cysteine and the closing phenylalanine or tryptophan. D genes are given only for firm matches. Only some rows state a clone size, as once, few, many or a class for expanded clones.

size,J,V,D,CDR3,DNA
many,TRBJ2-7,TRBV5-1,.,CASTDIAYEQYF,TGCGCCAGCACGGACATTGCCTACGAGCAGTACTTC
many,TRBJ2-5,TRBV7-9,.,CASSPTGQETQYF,TGTGCCAGCAGCCCCACAGGACAAGAGACCCAGTACTTC
.,TRBJ2-7,TRBV12-3/TRBV12-4,TRBD1,CASRFQGAGEQYF,TGTGCCAGCAGATTTCAGGGGGCGGGCGAGCAGTACTTC
few,TRBJ1-1,TRBV2,TRBD1,CASSKDRANTEAFF,TGTGCCAGCAGTAAAGACAGGGCGAACACTGAAGCTTTCTTT
.,TRBJ1-2,TRBV28,TRBD1,CASSAAGTAPYGYTF,TGTGCCAGCAGTGCCGCAGGGACAGCCCCCTATGGCTACACCTTC
many,TRBJ2-7,TRBV27,TRBD2,CASSSGLGPYEQYF,TGTGCCAGCAGTTCAGGACTAGGACCCTACGAGCAGTACTTC
.,TRBJ1-1,TRBV6-1,.,CASSEQGGITEAFF,TGTGCCAGCAGTGAGCAGGGAGGTATTACTGAAGCTTTCTTT
.,TRBJ2-5,TRBV19,TRBD1,CASSTADRAGETQYF,TGTGCCAGTAGTACGGCCGACAGGGCGGGCGAGACCCAGTACTTC
many,TRBJ1-5,TRBV29-1,TRBD1,CSVVESPGTGTEPQHF,TGCAGCGTTGTTGAATCCCCCGGGACAGGGACGGAGCCCCAGCATTTT
.,TRBJ1-2,TRBV24-1,.,CATSDKGLGYGYTF,TGTGCCACCAGTGATAAGGGGCTGGGCTATGGCTACACCTTC
.,TRBJ1-5,TRBV2,.,CASSARESQPQHF,TGTGCCAGCAGTGCTAGGGAGTCGCAGCCCCAGCATTTT
.,TRBJ2-1,TRBV6-1,TRBD1,CAGSDPGTGRNEQFF,TGTGCCGGGTCCGATCCCGGGACAGGGAGAAATGAGCAGTTCTTC
once,TRBJ2-7,TRBV7-2,.,CASSLQLTYERYF,TGTGCCAGCAGCTTACAACTAACCTACGAGCGGTACTTC
many,TRBJ2-7,TRBV28,TRBD1,CASSITGGSAYEQYF,TGTGCCAGCAGTATCACAGGGGGTAGCGCCTACGAGCAGTACTTC
few,TRBJ1-2,TRBV29-1,.,CSVEDNRGSYTF,TGCAGCGTTGAAGATAACCGTGGGAGCTACACCTTC
many,TRBJ2-7,TRBV28,.,CASRLHYEQYF,TGTGCCAGCAGGCTCCATTACGAGCAGTACTTC
few,TRBJ1-2,TRBV19,TRBD1,CASSIQGGEIYTF,TGTGCCAGTAGTATACAAGGGGGCGAAATCTACACCTTC
few,TRBJ2-2,TRBV5-1,.,CASSLGERSTGELFF,TGCGCCAGCAGCTTAGGAGAGCGTTCCACCGGGGAGCTGTTTTTT
.,TRBJ2-7,TRBV28,.,CASSAGPEGYF,TGTGCCAGCAGTGCGGGGCCTGAGGGCTACTTC
many,TRBJ2-2,TRBV28,.,CASSLPRSNTGELFF,TGTGCCAGCAGTTTGCCCCGTTCGAACACCGGGGAGCTGTTTTTT
few,TRBJ1-1,TRBV29-1,TRBD1,CSAEQGGSEAFF,TGCAGCGCCGAACAGGGGGGGTCTGAAGCTTTCTTT
few,TRBJ1-1,TRBV19,.,CASSDTGFNTEAFF,TGTGCCAGTAGTGACACAGGCTTTAACACTGAAGCTTTCTTT
many,TRBJ1-4,TRBV11-2,TRBD1,CASSMGQGGSTNEKLFF,TGTGCCAGCAGCATGGGACAGGGGGGCTCAACTAATGAAAAACTGTTTTTT
many,TRBJ2-7,TRBV30,.,CAWSLQGTYEQYF,TGTGCCTGGTCCCTTCAGGGTACCTACGAGCAGTACTTC
once,TRBJ2-2,TRBV5-1,TRBD2,CASSSGPPGLGTGELFF,TGTGCCAGCAGCTCCGGGCCACCGGGACTAGGGACCGGGGAGCTGTTTTTT
.,TRBJ2-2,TRBV7-3,TRBD2,CASSLTGLAVAGELFF,TGTGCCAGCAGCTTAACGGGACTAGCGGTCGCCGGGGAGCTGTTTTTT
few,TRBJ2-5,TRBV6-1,.,CASSSLGGQETQYF,TGTGCCAGCAGCTCCCTCGGGGGCCAAGAGACCCAGTACTTC
many,TRBJ2-2,TRBV27,.,CASSPSFETRNTGELFF,TGTGCCAGCAGTCCGTCTTTTGAGACCCGGAACACCGGGGAGCTGTTTTTT
many,TRBJ2-7,TRBV7-2,.,CASSLTPSYEQYF,TGTGCCAGCAGCTTAACACCCTCCTACGAGCAGTACTTC
many,TRBJ1-1,TRBV27,.,CASSPENRVSTEAFF,TGTGCCAGCAGTCCCGAAAACAGGGTTAGTACTGAAGCTTTCTTT
many,TRBJ2-7,TRBV28,.,CASSPGISDEQYF,TGTGCCAGCAGTCCGGGAATTAGCGACGAGCAGTACTTC
many,TRBJ1-1,TRBV11-2,.,CASTWGDGTLGMNTEAFF,TGTGCCAGCACTTGGGGGGACGGGACATTGGGTATGAACACTGAAGCTTTCTTT
many,TRBJ1-1,TRBV6-2/TRBV6-3,.,CASSYQSSGTEAFF,TGTGCCAGCAGTTACCAATCCTCGGGGACTGAAGCTTTCTTT
.,TRBJ2-7,TRBV3-1,.,CASSQVGRSYEQYF,TGTGCCAGCAGCCAAGTGGGCAGGTCCTACGAGCAGTACTTC
many,TRBJ2-7,TRBV12-3/TRBV12-4,TRBD1,CASSSRRDRTYEQYF,TGTGCCAGCAGCTCACGCCGGGACAGGACCTACGAGCAGTACTTC
.,TRBJ1-2,TRBV5-1,.,CASSLVAVSNYGYTF,TGCGCCAGCAGCTTGGTTGCGGTTTCTAACTATGGCTACACCTTC
.,TRBJ1-5,TRBV2,TRBD1,CASSEITGVNQPQHF,TGTGCCAGCAGTGAAATAACAGGGGTCAATCAGCCCCAGCATTTT
many,TRBJ1-5,TRBV20-1,.,CSAKGVRVSNQPQHF,TGCAGTGCTAAGGGGGTACGGGTTAGCAATCAGCCCCAGCATTTT
.,TRBJ1-6,TRBV19,TRBD1,CASSATGRNSPLHF,TGTGCCAGTAGTGCGACAGGGAGGAATTCACCCCTCCACTTT